What follows are 5 T cell receptor beta chains derived from one specimen sequenced in a study of beta chain features in type 1 diabetes. Expressed TCRB transcripts were sequenced, since all the RNA that had been isolated was reverse transcribed. This table comes from immunoSEQ multiplex PCR, and its TCRdb copy is limited to in-frame clones, with some not included. The table has fewer than 900,000 clones, 17% seen once; the top ten hold 0.02% to 0.025%. The sample consisted of naive CD4+ T cells from blood. Every receptor here comes from a woman between 18 and 29 years old in good health.

This clone has just a few counts. Other DNA sequences from this sample encode an identical CDR3 as well. This rearrangement joins TRBV29-1 to TRBJ2-5; 7 nucleotides line up with TRBD2. The germline V gene encodes CDR1 SQVTM and CDR2 ANQGSEA. The CDR3 is made up of 13 amino acids. After removal of 1 base from V and 5 bases from J, the junction contained 4 bases not matched to a gene. The CDR3 DNA sequence: TGCAGCGTTGAAGGCGGGAGACGGGAGACCCAGTACTTC. It is translated as CSVEGGRRETQYF.

This clone has only a few counts. The rearrangement uses TRBV27 and TRBJ2-7; TRBD2 matches 10 bases. The germline V gene has CDR1 MNHEY and CDR2 SMNVEV (reference sequence). This CDR3 contains 17 residues. Trimming cost V 3 bases and J 2 bases; bases outside gene matches: 10. The CDR3 coding sequence is TGTGCCAGCAGTTTGATCCTAGCGGGAGCCCGACCCTACGAGCAGTACTTC. It yields the protein CASSLILAGARPYEQYF.

The chain uses TRBV7-2 and TRBJ1-2; D not certain. The germline CDR1 and CDR2 sequences are SGHTA and FQGNSA. Trimming shortened V by 5 bases and J by 7 bases, and 20 bases separated the two germline ends. The CDR3 runs 15 residues. CDR3 amino acids: CASSPSVELRFGYTF. The CDR3 DNA reads TGTGCCAGCAGCCCAAGTGTAGAGTTGCGCTTTGGCTACACCTTC.

The sample holds a few counts of this clone. The rearrangement links TRBV5-6 to TRBJ1-2, with 8 bases fitting TRBD1. Germline V gene sequence: CDR1 SGHDT, CDR2 YYEEEE. After removal of 8 bases from V and 3 bases from J, the junction contained 9 bases not matched to a gene. This CDR3 has 14 residues. The CDR3 sequence: CASSRQGRDYGYTF. The CDR3 bases are TGTGCCAGTAGTAGACAGGGGCGAGACTATGGCTACACCTTC.

There are a few counts of this clone. The rearrangement links TRBV7-2 to TRBJ2-1; D not resolved. Germline CDR1 reads SGHTA; CDR2 reads FQGNSA. The V end was cut by 1 base, the J end by 12 bases, with 19 bases between. CDR3 length: 15 residues. The CDR3 DNA sequence: TGTGCCAGCAGCTTAGTTTCAACGGGCGGCAGTGCGCAGTTCTTC. The encoded protein is CASSLVSTGGSAQFF. Combining the CDR3 with reference TRBV7-2 and TRBJ2-1 gives the whole variable domain GAGVSQSPSNKVTEKGKDVELRCDPISGHTALYWYRQSLGQGLEFLIYFQGNSAPDKSGLPSDRFSAERTGGSVSTLTIQRTQQEDSAVYLCASSLVSTGGSAQFFGPGTRLTVL.